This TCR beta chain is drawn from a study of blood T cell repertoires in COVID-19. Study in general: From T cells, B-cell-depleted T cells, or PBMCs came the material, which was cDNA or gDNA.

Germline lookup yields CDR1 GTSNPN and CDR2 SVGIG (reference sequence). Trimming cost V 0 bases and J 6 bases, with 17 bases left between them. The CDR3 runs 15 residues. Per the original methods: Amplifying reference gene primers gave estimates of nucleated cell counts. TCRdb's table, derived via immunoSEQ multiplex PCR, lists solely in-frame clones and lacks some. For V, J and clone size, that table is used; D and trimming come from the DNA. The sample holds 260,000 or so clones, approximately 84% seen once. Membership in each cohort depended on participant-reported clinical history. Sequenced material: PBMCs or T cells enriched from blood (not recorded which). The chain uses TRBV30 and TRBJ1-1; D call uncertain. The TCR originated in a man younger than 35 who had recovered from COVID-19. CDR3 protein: CAWSVWLRDIAEAFF. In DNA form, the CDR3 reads TGTGCCTGGAGTGTATGGTTGCGGGATATAGCTGAAGCTTTCTTT.